These 3 T cell receptor beta chains were all obtained from the same sample, sequenced in a study of blood T cell repertoires in COVID-19. Assay used: immunoSEQ multiplex PCR; TCRdb lists only in-frame clones, some missing. The top ten clones hold under 8% of a sample with just under 60,000 clones, around 86% of them seen once. Sequenced input: peripheral blood. These receptors all stem from a human donor with active COVID-19. The donor label of this sample is uncertain.

This clone was recorded only once. The chain has TRBV29-1 and TRBJ2-3; 8 bases are a match to TRBD1. The CDR3 is 14 residues long. Germline V gene sequence: CDR1 SQVTM, CDR2 ANQGSEA. Trimming took 5 bases from V and 4 from J; bases not matched to a gene: 8. CDR3 nucleotides: TGCAGCGTTTTACAGGGGGTTGTTTCAGATACGCAGTATTTT. It translates to CSVLQGVVSDTQYF.

The J gene is TRBJ1-1, the V gene TRBV4-3, with D tentatively TRBD1 (5 bases). Between the trimmed V and J ends, which lost 1 base and 6 bases, there was a span of 15 bases. Germline V CDR1 and CDR2: LGHNA, YSLEER. The CDR3 contains 15 residues. Written as DNA, the CDR3 is TGCGCCAGCAGCCAAGGTTTAGGGGATTGGGCTGAAGCTTTCTTT. Translated, it gives CASSQGLGDWAEAFF.

The chain couples TRBV6-6 to TRBJ2-7; 7 bases align to TRBD1. The germline V gene encodes CDR1 MNHNY and CDR2 SVGAGI (reference sequence). The CDR3 sequence is 14 residues long. The V gene end was trimmed by 2 bases and the J gene end by 0 bases; junction bases not matched to a gene: 1. The CDR3 here is CASSYRDSSYEQYF. The CDR3, as DNA: TGTGCCAGCAGTTACCGGGACAGCTCCTACGAGCAGTACTTC.